This T cell receptor (beta chain) came from a study of Ad26.COV2.S vaccination and SARS-CoV-2 variants. Findings of the study overall: Once vaccination had occurred, spike-specific CD8+ and CD4+ T cell responses reportedly showed substantial breadth. Total T cell responses may have been underestimated by the TCR breadth and depth analyses. Spike-specific TCR breadth in vaccine recipients exceeded that seen in placebo recipients.

TCRdb's table, derived via immunoSEQ multiplex PCR, lists solely in-frame clones and lacks some. The sample lists 300,000 to 350,000 clones, approximately 90% occurring once. Treatment given: about 20 received Ad26.COV2.S at low or high dose, single or two shots; about 5 received placebo; per-sample allocation not given. All samples were drawn on day 63, counting from the first vaccine or placebo injection. Trimming removed 0 bases at V and 5 bases at J, with 23 bases between. Germline V gene sequence: CDR1 LGHNT, CDR2 FRNRAP. CDR3 length: 19 amino acids. As concerns this clone: No antigen is known for it.

The genes are TRBV12-5 and TRBJ2-1; D possibly corresponds to TRBD2 (7 bases). The sequence came from a person aged 18-65 years who received the Ad26.COV2.S COVID-19 vaccine or a placebo. Sequencing was performed on peripheral blood, taken in a trial of Ad26.COV2.S vaccine versus placebo. CDR3 sequence (DNA): TGTGCTAGTGGTTTGGTACGCGGGAGCAGGGGAAAATGGGACAATGAGCAGTTCTTC. Residues: CASGLVRGSRGKWDNEQFF. Combining the CDR3 with reference TRBV12-5 and TRBJ2-1 gives the whole variable domain DARVTQTPRHKVTEMGQEVTMRCQPILGHNTVFWYRQTMMQGLELLAYFRNRAPLDDSGMPKDRFSAEMPDATLATLKIQPSEPRDSAVYFCASGLVRGSRGKWDNEQFFGPGTRLTVL.